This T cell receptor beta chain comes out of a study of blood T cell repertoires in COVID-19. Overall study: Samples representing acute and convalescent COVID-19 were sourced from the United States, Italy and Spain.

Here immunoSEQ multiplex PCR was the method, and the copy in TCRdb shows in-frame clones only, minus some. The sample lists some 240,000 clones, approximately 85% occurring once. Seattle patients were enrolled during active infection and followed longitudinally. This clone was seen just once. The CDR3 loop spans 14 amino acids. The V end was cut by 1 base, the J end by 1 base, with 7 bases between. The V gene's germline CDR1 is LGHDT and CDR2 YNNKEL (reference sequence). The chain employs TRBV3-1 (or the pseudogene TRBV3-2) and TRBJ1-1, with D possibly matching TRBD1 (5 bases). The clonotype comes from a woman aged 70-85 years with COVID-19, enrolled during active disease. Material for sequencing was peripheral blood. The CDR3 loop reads CASSQGRGNTEAFF. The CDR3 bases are TGTGCCAGCAGCCAAGGAAGGGGGAACACTGAAGCTTTCTTT.